This T cell receptor (beta chain) was sequenced in a study of blood T cells in healthy people across ages (dated by TCRdb to 2014 to 2015). Study-wide context: In model experiments, template switching captured roughly one uniquely barcoded TCR beta cDNA molecule for every two T cells. Age-related changes in TCR beta repertoire diversity were measured in the study by deep sequencing normalized with unique cDNA molecular identifiers. Two additional independent replicas of 1 million unique cDNA reads from the same blood draw were analyzed for two donors (one aged 18 to 30 and one aged 80 or older). Donors were grouped into four age groups: young (average about 15 years), middle-aged (over 35), aged (approximately 67) and long-lived (approximately 78). To avoid experimental bias, donors of different ages were spread randomly across the sequencing lanes.

The approximately 40 donors, aged roughly 6 to 95 years, were systemically healthy Caucasian individuals from Russia. Each donor gave approximately 9.3 milliliters of peripheral blood, collected into EDTA-treated Vacutainer tubes. Ficoll-Paque density-gradient centrifugation was used to isolate PBMCs, with at least 6.5 million per sample. Total RNA, at least 6 micrograms per sample, was extracted from PBMCs with Trizol reagent. The percentages of naive CD45RAhigh/CD27high T cells were determined by flow cytometry on a PBMC aliquot from every donor. The investigation overall reported the following: The percentage of naive T cells measured by flow cytometry correlated strongly with observed TCR beta diversity. The long-lived group showed more naive CD4+ T cells, fewer expanded clones and increased TCR diversity than the aged group, suggesting age selection. Total diversity estimates from one million sequenced T cells were considered lower bounds and underestimates. Observed TCR beta diversity per million T cells fell roughly linearly with age, and a significant reduction was already apparent by age about 36. Conclusive comparison of naive and antigen-experienced compartments was prevented by the profiling of bulk unsorted PBMCs. Donor CMV infection status was unknown, potentially confounding age-related changes in expanded clonotypes.

The library was built by means of 5' RACE. Instrument on record: Illumina HiSeq 2500. A second about 6 to 11 cycle PCR used a sample-barcoded 5' primer and a J-beta primer mix. A template-switch 5' adaptor carrying 12 random nucleotides introduced a unique molecular identifier onto each TCR beta cDNA molecule. Each sample yielded at least 3 million CDR3-containing paired-end reads. The Mint cDNA synthesis kit, primed by a TRBC-specific oligonucleotide, was used to synthesize first-strand cDNA from all RNA. All cDNA was treated with uracil-DNA glycosylase and then went through a first 18-cycle PCR with the universal primers M1SS and BC2_uni_R. Concerning the study's data processing: Each sample was normalized by randomly selecting 1 million high-quality reads, each carrying a distinct molecular identifier. Instead of being binned into consensus sequences, reads that shared molecular identifiers were thrown out. MiTCR, with a Q25 quality threshold and the strictest error-elimination algorithm, was used for CDR3 identification, clonotype clustering and error correction. A nonparametric unseen species model with Euler transformation was used to estimate a lower bound on total TCR beta diversity. TCRdb reprocessing: public reads trimmed at Q25 with fastp, clones called with MiXCR, in-frame beta chains kept. Rows are combined by CDR3 protein, so each entry shows the most common genes and DNA. The authors' filters were not applied to this entry. For this sample there are roughly 1.6 million distinct CDR3 sequences; 30% to 35% appear just once. The ten largest clones take up roughly 10% of the sample.

CDR1 and CDR2 are drawn from the germline V gene (reference sequence): MNHEY, SMNVEV. Including cysteine and phenylalanine, the CDR3 has 13 amino acids. Solely the CDR3 DNA is kept, with 39 bases framed from the first base. The junction shows trimming of 3 bases on V and 5 bases on J, plus 8 bases between the germline ends. This clonotype showed up just a few times. What this receptor recognizes is not known. Base quality data are lacking; no much larger clone is found one base away. The chain links TRBV27 with TRBJ2-1, with the D gene too uncertain to name. The sequencing input was blood. This TCR was sampled from a woman aged 25 to 45 in good health. This receptor carries the CDR3 CASSFGENNEQFF. The DNA sequence is as follows: TGTGCCAGCAGTTTTGGAGAGAACAATGAGCAGTTCTTC.